This T cell receptor beta chain derives from a study of cytomegalovirus exposure and HLA in healthy donors. Primers: 60 Vbeta forward and 13 Jbeta reverse. Profiling relied on immunoSEQ multiplex PCR, and the TCRdb table lists in-frame clones only, not all of them. Reported are about 150,000 clones; the ten largest clones contain around 1.7%. This CDR3 spans 14 amino acids. V was shortened by 2 bases and J by 8 bases, with 13 bases between the two germline ends. Germline V gene data show CDR1 as SGHDT and CDR2 as YYEEEE. Specimen: PBMCs. The V and J genes are TRBV5-6 and TRBJ1-4; D is possibly TRBD1 (5 bases). The source is a woman aged 45-60 years in good health and CMV-seronegative. DNA of the CDR3: TGTGCCAGCAGCTTTGGGCCGGGGGACGAAAAACTGTTTTTT. Its protein product is CASSFGPGDEKLFF.